The clone carrying this T cell receptor (beta chain) has just a few counts. What it recognizes is unknown. Under the authors' procedure: Using the CDR3 differences seen across clinicopathological groups, the authors built a distant-metastasis classifier for papillary thyroid cancer, which was meant to discriminate distant-metastatic patients. TCRdb reassembled clones from the PCR reads with MiXCR. The V and J calls here are based on TCRdb, not the publication. Altogether about 62,000 clones are present, just over 4% being singletons, with the ten largest covering around 24%. The sample is drawn from a study of metastatic and nonmetastatic thyroid tumors. About the research overall: Repertoires of blood and of tissue (tumor or nodule) from malignant and benign thyroid patients were compared. General study findings and limits: In blood and tumor, TCR beta diversity was reportedly significantly higher in malignant thyroid tumors than in benign nodules.

Thyroid surgery was performed in patients who had received no treatment beforehand. This CDR3 spans 15 amino acids. Trimming at V came to 6 bases and at J to 9 bases, leaving 10 bases not matched to a gene. Sequenced input: blood. This clonotype was sampled from a female donor with papillary thyroid cancer or a benign thyroid nodule (not recorded which). Some clones in this sample may be carry-over from other donors' samples. This chain uses TRBV12-3 or TRBV12-4 with TRBJ2-2; 10 bases line up with TRBD2. The CDR3 protein is CASRQSGRAGRELFF. In nucleotides, the CDR3 is TGTGCCAGCAGACAGAGCGGGAGGGCCGGCAGGGAGCTGTTTTTT.